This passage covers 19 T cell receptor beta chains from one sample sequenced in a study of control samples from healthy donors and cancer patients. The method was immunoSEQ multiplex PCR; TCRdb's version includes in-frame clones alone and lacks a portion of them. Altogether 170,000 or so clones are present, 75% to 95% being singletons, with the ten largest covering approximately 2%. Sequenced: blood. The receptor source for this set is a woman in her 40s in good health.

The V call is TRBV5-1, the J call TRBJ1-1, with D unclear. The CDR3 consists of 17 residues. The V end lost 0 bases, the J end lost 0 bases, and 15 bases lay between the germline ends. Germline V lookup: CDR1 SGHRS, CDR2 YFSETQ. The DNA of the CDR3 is TGCGCCAGCAGCTTGGAGGAAGGACCCATCATGAACACTGAAGCTTTCTTT. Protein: CASSLEEGPIMNTEAFF.

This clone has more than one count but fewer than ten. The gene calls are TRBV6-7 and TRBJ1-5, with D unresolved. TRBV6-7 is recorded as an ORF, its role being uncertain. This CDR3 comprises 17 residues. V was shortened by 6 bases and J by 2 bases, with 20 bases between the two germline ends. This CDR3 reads CASSPPWKPGRNQPQHF. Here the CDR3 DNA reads TGTGCCAGCAGCCCTCCTTGGAAACCGGGCCGCAATCAGCCCCAGCATTTT.

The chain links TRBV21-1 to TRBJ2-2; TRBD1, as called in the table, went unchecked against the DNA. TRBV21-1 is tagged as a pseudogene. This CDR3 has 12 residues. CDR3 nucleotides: TGTGCCAGCAGCAAATCAACCGGGGAGCTGTTTTTT. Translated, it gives CASSKSTGELFF.

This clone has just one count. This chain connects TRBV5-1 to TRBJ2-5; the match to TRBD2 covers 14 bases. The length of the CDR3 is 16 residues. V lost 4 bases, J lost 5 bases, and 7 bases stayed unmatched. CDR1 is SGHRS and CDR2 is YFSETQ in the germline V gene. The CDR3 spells CASSMTSGGALETQYF. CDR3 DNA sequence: TGCGCCAGCAGCATGACTAGCGGGGGGGCCTTGGAGACCCAGTACTTC.

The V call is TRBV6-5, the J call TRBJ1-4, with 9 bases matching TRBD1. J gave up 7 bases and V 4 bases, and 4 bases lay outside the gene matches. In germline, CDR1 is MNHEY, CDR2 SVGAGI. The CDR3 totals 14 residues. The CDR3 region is CASSLGQGGEKLFF. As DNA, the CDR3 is TGTGCCAGCAGTTTGGGACAGGGTGGTGAAAAACTGTTTTTT.

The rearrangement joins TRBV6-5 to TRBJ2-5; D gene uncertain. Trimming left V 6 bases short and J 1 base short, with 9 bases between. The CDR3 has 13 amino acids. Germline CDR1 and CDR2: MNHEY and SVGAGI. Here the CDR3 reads CASSNLFQETQYF. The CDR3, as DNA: TGTGCCAGCAGCAACTTATTCCAAGAGACCCAGTACTTC.

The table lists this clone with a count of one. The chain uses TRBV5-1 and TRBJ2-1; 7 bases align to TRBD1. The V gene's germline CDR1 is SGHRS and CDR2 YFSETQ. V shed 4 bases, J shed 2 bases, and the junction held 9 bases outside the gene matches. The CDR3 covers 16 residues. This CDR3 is CASSTAPTGTYNEQFF. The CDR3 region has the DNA TGCGCCAGCAGCACCGCTCCGACAGGGACCTACAATGAGCAGTTCTTC.

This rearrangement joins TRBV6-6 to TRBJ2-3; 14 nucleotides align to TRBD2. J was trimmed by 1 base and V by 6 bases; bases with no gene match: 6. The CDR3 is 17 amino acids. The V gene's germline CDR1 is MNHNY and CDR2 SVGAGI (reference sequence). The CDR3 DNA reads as TGTGCCAGCAGGCGACTAGCGGGGGGGGTTCGCACAGATACGCAGTATTTT. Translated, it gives CASRRLAGGVRTDTQYF.

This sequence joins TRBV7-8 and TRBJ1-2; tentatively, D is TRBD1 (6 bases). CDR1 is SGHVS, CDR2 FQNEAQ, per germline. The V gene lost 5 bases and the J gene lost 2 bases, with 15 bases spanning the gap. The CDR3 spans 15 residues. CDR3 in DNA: TGTGCCAGCAGCCCCAGGGGACTCAAGAACTATGGCTACACCTTC. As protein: CASSPRGLKNYGYTF.

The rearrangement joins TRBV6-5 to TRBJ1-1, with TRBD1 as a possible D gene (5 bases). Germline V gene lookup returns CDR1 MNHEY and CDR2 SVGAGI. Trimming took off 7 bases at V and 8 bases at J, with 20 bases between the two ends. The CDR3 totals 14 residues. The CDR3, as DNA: TGTGCCAGCACCGAAGGGTGGGGCCCTGAAGAAGCTTTCTTT. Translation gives CASTEGWGPEEAFF.

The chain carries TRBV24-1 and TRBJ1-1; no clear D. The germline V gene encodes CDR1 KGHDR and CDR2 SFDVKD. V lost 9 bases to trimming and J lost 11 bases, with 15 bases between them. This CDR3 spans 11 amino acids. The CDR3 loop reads CATGEGWYAFF. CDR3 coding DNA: TGTGCCACCGGGGAAGGGTGGTATGCTTTCTTT.

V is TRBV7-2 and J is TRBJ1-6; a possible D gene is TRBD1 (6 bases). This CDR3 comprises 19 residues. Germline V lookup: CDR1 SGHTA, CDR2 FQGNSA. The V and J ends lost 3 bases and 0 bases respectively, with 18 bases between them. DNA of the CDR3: TGTGCCAGCAGCTTCCGGGACACCGCCTTAAGCTCCTATAATTCACCCCTCCACTTT. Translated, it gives CASSFRDTALSSYNSPLHF.

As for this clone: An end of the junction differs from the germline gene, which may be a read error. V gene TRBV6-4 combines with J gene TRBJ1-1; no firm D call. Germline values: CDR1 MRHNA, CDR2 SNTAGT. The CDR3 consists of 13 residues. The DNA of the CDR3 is TGTGCCAGCAGCCAGGCGGGGAACACTAAAGCTTTCTTT. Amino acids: CASSQAGNTKAFF.

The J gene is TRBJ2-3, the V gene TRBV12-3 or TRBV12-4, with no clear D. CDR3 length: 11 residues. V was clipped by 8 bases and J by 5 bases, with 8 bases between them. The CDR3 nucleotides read TGTGCCAGCCGATCTCGAGATACGCAGTATTTT. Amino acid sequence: CASRSRDTQYF.

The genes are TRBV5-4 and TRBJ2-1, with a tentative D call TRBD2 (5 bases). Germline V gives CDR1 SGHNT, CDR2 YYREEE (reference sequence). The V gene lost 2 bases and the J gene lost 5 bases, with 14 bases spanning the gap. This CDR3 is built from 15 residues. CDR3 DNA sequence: TGTGCCAGCAGCTTTGCGTCTAGCCAGAACAATGAGCAGTTCTTC. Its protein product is CASSFASSQNNEQFF.

The CDR3 reads CASSAMGGTDTQYF. For the CDR3, the DNA is TGCGCCAGCAGTGCTATGGGGGGCACAGATACGCAGTATTTT. The chain joins TRBV5-1 to TRBJ2-3, with D perhaps being TRBD1 or TRBD2 (5 bases each). Germline CDR1 reads SGHRS; CDR2 reads YFSETQ. The CDR3 is 14 residues long. V lost 5 bases and J lost 1, with 11 bases in between. Full variable domain (outside the CDR3, taken from reference TRBV5-1 and TRBJ2-3): KAGVTQTPRYLIKTRGQQVTLSCSPISGHRSVSWYQQTPGQGLQFLFEYFSETQRNKGNFPGRFSGRQFSNSRSEMNVSTLELGDSALYLCASSAMGGTDTQYFGPGTRLTVL.

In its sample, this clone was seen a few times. The CDR3: CANPSGSNEKLFF. The DNA of the CDR3 is TGTGCCAACCCCTCCGGGAGTAATGAAAAACTGTTTTTT. The rearrangement joins TRBV7-9 to TRBJ1-4, with D unclear. Trimming took off 10 bases at V and 4 bases at J, with 13 bases between the two ends. The CDR3 runs 13 residues. The germline V gene has CDR1 SEHNR and CDR2 FQNEAQ (reference sequence). The variable domain in full, completed from reference TRBV7-9 and TRBJ1-4, reads DTGVSQNPRHKITKRGQNVTFRCDPISEHNRLYWYRQTLGQGPEFLTYFQNEAQLEKSRLLSDRFSAERPKGSFSTLEIQRTEQGDSAMYLCANPSGSNEKLFFGSGTQLSVL.

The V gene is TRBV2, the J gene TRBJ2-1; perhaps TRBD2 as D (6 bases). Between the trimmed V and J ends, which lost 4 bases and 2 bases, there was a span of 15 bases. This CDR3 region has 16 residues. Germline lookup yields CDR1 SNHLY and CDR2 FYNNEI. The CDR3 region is CASSAVGGATYNEQFF. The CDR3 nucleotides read TGTGCCAGCAGTGCCGTAGGCGGGGCCACCTACAATGAGCAGTTCTTC.

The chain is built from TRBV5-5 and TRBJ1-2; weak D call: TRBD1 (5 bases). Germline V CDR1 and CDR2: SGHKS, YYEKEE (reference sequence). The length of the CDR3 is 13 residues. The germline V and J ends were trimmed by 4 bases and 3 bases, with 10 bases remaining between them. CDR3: CASSIGGDYGYTF. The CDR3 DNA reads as TGTGCCAGCAGCATAGGAGGGGACTATGGCTACACCTTC.